This TCR beta chain appears in the sequencing data of a study of blood T cell repertoires in COVID-19. Assay used: immunoSEQ multiplex PCR; TCRdb lists only in-frame clones, some missing. The table has over 25,000 clones, approximately 90% seen once. CDR3 length equals 15 residues. The germline V gene encodes CDR1 SGHTA and CDR2 FQGNSA. Germline trimming cut 5 bases from V and 1 base from J; bases unmatched to any gene: 7. The sequence was obtained from a man aged 45-60 years with active COVID-19. The sample taken for sequencing was peripheral blood. The chain employs TRBV7-2 and TRBJ1-1; TRBD1 agrees at 7 bases. The CDR3 nucleotides read TGTGCCAGCAGCGGGAGACAGGGCCGGAACACTGAAGCTTTCTTT. It yields the protein CASSGRQGRNTEAFF.